These 10 T cell receptor beta chains were all obtained from the same sample, sequenced in a study of CD8 T cells in ankylosing spondylitis. Study results and limitations: Several highly homologous variants formed a TCR beta motif that appeared characteristic of ankylosing spondylitis blood.

TCRdb called the 5' RACE reads again in MiXCR, with one record for every CDR3 protein. The sample consists of around 490,000 distinct CDR3 sequences, roughly 5.3% of them appearing once. What these receptors recognize is not known. Input material: blood, either unsorted or a sorted T cell fraction (not recorded which). All receptors come from a male donor with ankylosing spondylitis.

This clonotype was picked up many times. The rearrangement joins TRBV7-6 to TRBJ1-3; no definite D call. Germline CDR1 is SGHVS and CDR2 is FNYEAQ. The ends were cut back, 2 bases at V and 0 bases at J, with 8 bases in the middle. The CDR3 consists of 15 residues. The CDR3 DNA is TGTGCCAGCAGCTTACTACTTAGCTCTGGAAACACCATATATTTT. Residues: CASSLLLSSGNTIYF.

This clonotype was found many times. This chain connects TRBV7-9 to TRBJ1-1; D is possibly TRBD1 (6 bases). Germline V gene lookup returns CDR1 SEHNR and CDR2 FQNEAQ (reference sequence). V lost 4 bases to trimming and J lost 4 bases, with 16 bases between them. There are 15 residues in the CDR3. This CDR3 is CASSSLTGRGTEAFF. The CDR3 bases are TGTGCCAGCAGCTCCTTAACAGGGAGGGGCACTGAAGCTTTCTTT.

This clonotype was seen many times. This chain connects TRBV20-1 to TRBJ1-1; possibly TRBD1 for D (6 bases). The CDR3 contains 11 residues. V was cut by 3 bases and J by 6 bases, with 8 bases left in between. Germline V CDR1 and CDR2: DFQATT, SNEGSKA (reference sequence). Here the CDR3 reads CSASGGPEAFF. DNA for the CDR3: TGCAGTGCTAGCGGGGGGCCTGAAGCTTTCTTT.

At least ten counts were recorded for this clonotype. The chain uses TRBV5-1 and TRBJ2-5, with a weak D call TRBD1 (5 bases). Germline loops: CDR1 SGHRS, CDR2 YFSETQ. This CDR3 contains 14 residues. The germline V and J ends were trimmed by 2 bases and 3 bases, with 11 bases remaining between them. CDR3: CASSFRQNEETQYF. In DNA form, the CDR3 reads TGCGCCAGCAGCTTTCGACAGAATGAAGAGACCCAGTACTTC.

At least ten counts were recorded for this clonotype. The chain is built from TRBV28 and TRBJ1-1; D call uncertain. The length of the CDR3 is 14 residues. Per the germline V gene, CDR1 is MDHEN and CDR2 is SYDVKM. The V end was cut by 6 bases, the J end by 3 bases, with 14 bases between. For the CDR3, the DNA is TGTGCCAGCAGACCTTTATCAGTTTACACTGAAGCTTTCTTT. Protein sequence: CASRPLSVYTEAFF.

This clonotype occurred many times. The chain has TRBV5-5 and TRBJ1-6; 8 bases agree with TRBD1. The V and J ends lost 4 bases and 9 bases, in that order; junction bases with no gene match: 9. This CDR3 has 15 residues. Germline V gene sequence: CDR1 SGHKS, CDR2 YYEKEE (reference sequence). CDR3 sequence reads: CASSMDRVFGSPLHF. The CDR3, as DNA: TGTGCCAGCAGCATGGACAGGGTATTTGGTTCACCCCTCCACTTT.

This clonotype was observed at least ten times. This chain joins TRBV20-1 and TRBJ2-1; D is ambiguous. The ends were cut back, 3 bases at V and 4 bases at J, with 10 bases in the middle. Germline V gene sequence: CDR1 DFQATT, CDR2 SNEGSKA (reference sequence). The length of the CDR3 is 13 residues. The CDR3 bases are TGCAGTGCTAGTTTGGTAGTATACAATGAGCAGTTCTTC. Residues: CSASLVVYNEQFF.

This clonotype was seen ten or more times. The genes are TRBV29-1 and TRBJ2-5; D remains ambiguous. The CDR3 totals 12 residues. Germline V gene sequence: CDR1 SQVTM, CDR2 ANQGSEA. Deletions cut 3 bases from V and 4 bases from J, with 9 bases between. CDR3 bases: TGCAGCGTTGAGCCAGTTCGAGAGACCCAGTACTTC. Translated: CSVEPVRETQYF. The entire variable domain, with the rest obtained from reference TRBV29-1 and TRBJ2-5, is as follows: SAVISQKPSRDICQRGTSLTIQCQVDSQVTMMFWYRQQPGQSLTLIATANQGSEATYESGFVIDKFPISRPNLTFSTLTVSNMSPEDSSIYLCSVEPVRETQYFGPGTRLLVL.

At least ten counts were recorded for this clonotype. This chain uses TRBV24-1 with TRBJ2-6; 7 bases are shared with TRBD1. Germline values: CDR1 KGHDR, CDR2 SFDVKD. The V and J ends lost 3 bases and 0 bases, in that order; junction bases with no gene match: 1. The CDR3 has 16 residues. The CDR3 nucleotides are TGTGCCACCAGTGATCGGGACAGCTCTGGGGCCAACGTCCTGACTTTC. Residues: CATSDRDSSGANVLTF.

This clonotype was seen at least ten times. The chain links TRBV5-1 to TRBJ2-2; the D is unclear. Per germline, CDR1 SGHRS and CDR2 YFSETQ. V lost 0 bases, J lost 7 bases, and 10 bases lay in between. This CDR3 is built from 14 residues. The chain's CDR3 is CASSLEAAFGELFF. The CDR3 bases are TGCGCCAGCAGCTTGGAGGCAGCCTTCGGGGAGCTGTTTTTT.